Following are 25 T cell receptor beta chains from one sample sequenced in a study of blood T cell repertoires in COVID-19. Some clones are missing from TCRdb's copy, which holds only in-frame ones; the method was immunoSEQ multiplex PCR. The sample records about 50,000 clones, 82% being singletons. The sample taken for sequencing was peripheral blood. The receptors were sampled from a woman aged 60 to 75 with acute or convalescent COVID-19.

The J gene is TRBJ1-5, the V gene TRBV18; D unresolved. With 3 bases removed from V and 4 bases from J, the gap between germline ends came to 10 bases. This CDR3 region has 14 residues. The germline gives CDR1 KGHSH, CDR2 LQKENI. The CDR3 bases are TGTGCCAGCTCACCCCCTGGAGGAAATCAGCCCCAGCATTTT. It is translated as CASSPPGGNQPQHF.

The CDR3 DNA sequence: TGCGCCAGCAGTGGGCAGGGGAATTCACCCCTCCACTTT. Protein product: CASSGQGNSPLHF. The V and J genes are TRBV10-1 and TRBJ1-6; perhaps TRBD1 as D (6 bases). The CDR3 totals 13 residues. Germline-derived CDR1 and CDR2 are WNHNN and SYGVQD (reference sequence). The V end lost 4 bases, the J end lost 7 bases, and 8 bases lay between the germline ends.

This clone occurred once. The CDR3 protein is CASSLEDRVYQPQHF. In nucleotides, the CDR3 is TGTGCCAGCAGCTTAGAGGACAGGGTCTATCAGCCCCAGCATTTT. The rearrangement uses TRBV7-2 and TRBJ1-5; 8 nucleotides agree with TRBD1. Germline trimming cut 1 base from V and 5 bases from J; bases unmatched to any gene: 4. The CDR3 sequence is 15 residues long. Germline CDR1 is SGHTA and CDR2 is FQGNSA.

This clone was observed a single time. This chain joins TRBV9 and TRBJ2-1; 7 bases match TRBD2. In germline, CDR1 is SGDLS, CDR2 YYNGEE. CDR3 length: 15 amino acids. With 7 bases clipped from V and 4 bases from J, the junction kept 11 bases outside the gene matches. CDR3 amino acids: CASSLAASGYNEQFF. The CDR3 nucleotides are TGTGCCAGCTCCTTAGCGGCTAGCGGATACAATGAGCAGTTCTTC.

Only a few counts were recorded for this clone. J is TRBJ2-7 and V is TRBV7-9, with 8 bases identical to TRBD1. V shed 5 bases, J shed 5 bases, and the junction held 2 bases outside the gene matches. The CDR3 totals 12 residues. CDR1 is SEHNR and CDR2 is FQNEAQ in the germline V gene (reference sequence). The DNA of the CDR3 is TGTGCCAGCAGCGAGACAGGGGACGAGCAGTACTTC. Translated, it gives CASSETGDEQYF.

The chain is built from TRBV11-2 and TRBJ2-7, with D hard to call. V was clipped by 0 bases and J by 2 bases, with 8 bases between them. CDR1 SGHAT and CDR2 FQNNGV come from the germline V gene. The CDR3 runs to 14 residues. The CDR3, as DNA: TGTGCCAGCAGCTTAGATCCAGGTCCCTACGAGCAGTACTTC. Its translation is CASSLDPGPYEQYF. Full variable domain (remainder filled in from reference TRBV11-2 and TRBJ2-7): EAGVAQSPRYKIIEKRQSVAFWCNPISGHATLYWYQQILGQGPKLLIQFQNNGVVDDSQLPKDRFSAERLKGVDSTLKIQPAKLEDSAVYLCASSLDPGPYEQYFGPGTRLTVT.

The V gene is TRBV6-2 or TRBV6-3, the J gene TRBJ2-7; 10 bases line up with TRBD1. The J segment lost 1 base and the V segment lost 6 bases, leaving 6 bases of the junction unmatched. Germline V CDR1 and CDR2: MNHEY, SVGEGT. This CDR3 has 15 amino acids. CDR3 sequence: CASSLWTGGSYEQYF. The CDR3 bases are TGTGCCAGCAGCCTCTGGACAGGGGGGTCCTACGAGCAGTACTTC.

The sample holds a few counts of this clone. V usage is TRBV7-2 and J usage is TRBJ2-7, with 8 bases lining up with TRBD1. The CDR3 length is 15 residues. From germline, CDR1 is SGHTA and CDR2 FQGNSA. Losses at the gene ends were 1 base for V and 5 bases for J; bases not matched to a gene: 7. The DNA for the CDR3 is TGTGCCAGCAGCTTAGGTCAGGGGGCGATCGACGAGCAGTACTTC. Translating it yields CASSLGQGAIDEQYF.

Only a few counts were recorded for this clone. The V and J genes are TRBV6-1 and TRBJ1-1; 12 nucleotides agree with TRBD1. Unmatched junction bases numbered 13, after V lost 0 bases and J lost 5 bases. Germline V CDR1 and CDR2: MNHNS, SASEGT. There are 19 residues in the CDR3. The CDR3 loop is CASSEAEDHSGQGATEAFF. The CDR3 nucleotides are TGTGCCAGCAGTGAAGCGGAGGACCATTCGGGACAGGGGGCTACTGAAGCTTTCTTT.

The V call is TRBV7-7, the J call TRBJ2-1; D perhaps matches TRBD2 (6 bases). Germline V gene lookup returns CDR1 SSHAT and CDR2 FNYEAQ (reference sequence). This CDR3 region has 16 residues. The V end was cut by 6 bases, the J end by 3 bases, with 18 bases between. The CDR3 DNA reads TGTGCCAGCAGTCTAGGGGAGGACGTCGGCTACAATGAGCAGTTCTTC. Encoded protein: CASSLGEDVGYNEQFF.

V gene TRBV7-2 combines with J gene TRBJ2-1; perhaps TRBD2 as D (6 bases). The CDR3 runs 16 residues. CDR1 and CDR2 (germline): SGHTA, FQGNSA. Deletions cut 5 bases from V and 3 bases from J, with 17 bases between. The chain's CDR3 is CASSLGGTRNYNEQFF. DNA of the CDR3: TGTGCCAGCAGCCTCGGGGGAACTAGGAACTACAATGAGCAGTTCTTC.

The chain couples TRBV4-1 to TRBJ2-4; tentative D call: TRBD2 (6 bases). Trimming stripped 1 base from V and 6 bases from J, with 13 bases between. The CDR3 contains 15 residues. In germline, CDR1 is MGHRA, CDR2 YSYEKL. Written as DNA, the CDR3 is TGCGCCAGCAGCCAAGTTGGGACTTTGGGAAACATTCAGTACTTC. It yields the protein CASSQVGTLGNIQYF.

The chain uses TRBV18 and TRBJ2-7; a possible D gene is TRBD2 (5 bases). Trimming pared 3 bases from V and 2 bases from J, leaving 8 bases between. Germline CDR1 reads KGHSH; CDR2 reads LQKENI. This CDR3 has 13 amino acids. In DNA form, the CDR3 reads TGTGCCAGCTCACCTAGCGAGACCTACGAGCAGTACTTC. Its translation is CASSPSETYEQYF.

The chain is built from TRBV9 and TRBJ2-3; 10 bases are shared with TRBD2. J gave up 6 bases and V 0 bases, and 4 bases lay outside the gene matches. CDR1 and CDR2 (germline): SGDLS, YYNGEE. CDR3 length equals 15 residues. The CDR3 is CASSVAPSGSDTQYF. CDR3 sequence (DNA): TGTGCCAGCAGCGTAGCTCCTAGCGGGAGTGATACGCAGTATTTT.

The chain recombines TRBV2 with TRBJ2-1; D is perhaps TRBD2 (5 bases). V was cut by 4 bases and J by 7 bases, with 11 bases left in between. The CDR3 has 13 amino acids. Germline values: CDR1 SNHLY, CDR2 FYNNEI. In DNA form, the CDR3 reads TGTGCCAGCAGTGGCCCGGGGAAAAATGAGCAGTTCTTC. Protein: CASSGPGKNEQFF.

The chain combines TRBV2 with TRBJ2-7; 7 positions match TRBD1. The CDR3 is 15 amino acids. In germline, CDR1 is SNHLY, CDR2 FYNNEI. The J segment lost 2 bases and the V segment lost 5 bases, leaving 9 bases of the junction unmatched. DNA for the CDR3: TGTGCCAGCAGTTTGGGACAGCTCGGTCCCTACGAGCAGTACTTC. Protein product: CASSLGQLGPYEQYF.

The V and J genes are TRBV30 and TRBJ1-4; D might be TRBD1 (5 bases). The germline V and J ends were trimmed by 6 bases and 4 bases, with 15 bases remaining between them. The CDR3 is made up of 14 amino acids. Germline lookup yields CDR1 GTSNPN and CDR2 SVGIG (reference sequence). The CDR3 spells CACETGVLNEKLFF. The DNA for the CDR3 is TGTGCCTGCGAGACGGGGGTGCTTAATGAAAAACTGTTTTTT.

The V call is TRBV3-1 (or the pseudogene TRBV3-2), the J call TRBJ2-1; TRBD1 matches at 7 bases. The CDR3 is 18 amino acids. CDR1 is LGHDT, CDR2 YNNKEL, per germline (reference sequence). The junction had 10 bases not matched to a gene; V was cut back by 1 base and J by 1 base. The CDR3 bases are TGTGCCAGCAGCCAAGCCCAACTCCGACAGGGTTCCTACAATGAGCAGTTCTTC. Translated: CASSQAQLRQGSYNEQFF.

This CDR3 is CATSDQTDTQETQYF. As DNA, the CDR3 is TGTGCCACCAGTGATCAGACAGACACCCAAGAGACCCAGTACTTC. The chain is built from TRBV24-1 and TRBJ2-5; D possibly corresponds to TRBD1 (5 bases). The germline V gene has CDR1 KGHDR and CDR2 SFDVKD. The V end was cut by 3 bases, the J end by 1 base, with 11 bases between. This CDR3 is 15 amino acids long.

The chain couples TRBV19 to TRBJ2-2; perhaps TRBD2 as D (5 bases). The CDR3 is made up of 14 amino acids. Trimming stripped 3 bases from V and 4 bases from J, with 9 bases between. Germline-derived CDR1 and CDR2 are LNHDA and SQIVND (reference sequence). The CDR3 DNA sequence: TGTGCCAGTAGTATTATGGGAGCCACCGGGGAGCTGTTTTTT. Encoded protein: CASSIMGATGELFF. The full variable domain, with the rest looked up from reference TRBV19 and TRBJ2-2, is DGGITQSPKYLFRKEGQNVTLSCEQNLNHDAMYWYRQDPGQGLRLIYYSQIVNDFQKGDIAEGYSVSREKKESFPLTVTSAQKNPTAFYLCASSIMGATGELFFGEGSRLTVL.

V usage is TRBV7-3 and J usage is TRBJ1-2; perhaps TRBD1 as D (5 bases). From germline, CDR1 is SGHTA and CDR2 FQGTGA. Trimming stripped 2 bases from V and 7 bases from J, with 14 bases between. The CDR3 has 14 residues. CDR3 nucleotides: TGTGCCAGCAGCTTAGACGCAGGGCCCTTTGGCTACACCTTC. This translates into CASSLDAGPFGYTF.

This clone was recorded many times. The chain joins TRBV7-2 to TRBJ2-7, with TRBD2 matching over 12 bases. CDR3 size: 15 residues. V lost 4 bases to trimming and J lost 4 bases; unmatched junction nucleotides: 5. Germline loops: CDR1 SGHTA, CDR2 FQGNSA. In nucleotides, the CDR3 is TGTGCCAGCAGCTACGGGACTAGCGGGTTTTACGAGCAGTACTTC. The encoded protein is CASSYGTSGFYEQYF.

The V call is TRBV5-1, the J call TRBJ2-2; 11 bases agree with TRBD2. This CDR3 has 16 residues. The J segment lost 1 base and the V segment lost 4 bases, leaving 3 bases of the junction unmatched. Germline assignment: CDR1 SGHRS and CDR2 YFSETQ. The CDR3 region has the DNA TGCGCCAGCAGCAAAGGGACTAGCGGGAACACCGGGGAGCTGTTTTTT. This gives the protein CASSKGTSGNTGELFF.

CDR3 bases: TGTGCCAGCAGCTTGAAGGGCAGGGGACCCAATTCACCCCTCCACTTT. Protein: CASSLKGRGPNSPLHF. The chain is built from TRBV5-6 and TRBJ1-6; tentatively, D is TRBD1 (6 bases). The CDR3 sequence is 16 residues long. V was cut by 1 base and J by 7 bases, with 15 bases left in between. Germline values: CDR1 SGHDT, CDR2 YYEEEE.

The gene calls are TRBV3-1 (or the pseudogene TRBV3-2) and TRBJ1-2; 11 bases fit TRBD1. The CDR3 runs to 16 residues. With 4 bases clipped from V and 2 bases from J, the junction kept 6 bases outside the gene matches. CDR1 LGHDT and CDR2 YNNKEL come from the germline V gene (reference sequence). CDR3 coding DNA: TGTGCCAGCAGCCTCGGACAGGGGGCGAGGAACTATGGCTACACCTTC. This translates into CASSLGQGARNYGYTF.